This T cell receptor beta chain was retrieved from a study of blood T cell repertoires in COVID-19. Looking at the study overall: Spain, Italy and the United States supplied samples that represented acute and convalescent COVID-19. The analysed material was cDNA or gDNA that came from T cells, B-cell-depleted T cells, or PBMCs.

As handled by the study authors: For nucleated cells, counts were estimated from reference gene primer amplification. Sequencing was performed with immunoSEQ multiplex PCR; in TCRdb, only in-frame clones are kept and a portion is missing. V and J calls and clone size are given by that table; D and trimming were obtained from the DNA. The sample carries 25,000 to 30,000 clones, under 95% recorded once. Per germline, CDR1 KGHSH and CDR2 LQKENI. With 0 bases clipped from V and 6 bases from J, the junction kept 2 bases outside the gene matches. The CDR3 is 15 residues long. This clonotype was obtained from a man in his forties or fifties with active COVID-19. Sequencing was done on a sample of peripheral blood. V gene TRBV18 combines with J gene TRBJ2-7, with 13 bases lining up with TRBD2. The CDR3 is CASSPPRLAGGEQYF. In DNA, the CDR3 is TGTGCCAGCTCACCACCCCGACTAGCGGGAGGCGAGCAGTACTTC.